This T cell receptor beta chain was sequenced in a study of beta chain features in type 1 diabetes (dated by TCRdb to about 2018). Study-wide context: Mean age, gender distribution, total cell number and subset yield did not differ between patients and healthy donors. Naive and central memory subsets were obtained from all 30 or so donors, but regulatory and stem cell-like memory subsets were isolated from only 8 patients and 8 healthy donors. The study compared TCRB repertoires of sorted circulating CD4+ T cell subsets between recently diagnosed type 1 diabetes patients and matched healthy donors. Across all samples, some 99 million sorted cells were examined, and cell number per subset correlated strongly with RNA yield. General study outcomes and caveats: A moderate but significant shortening of TCRB CDR3 length was observed in type 1 diabetes patients in all four CD4+ subsets. Because cDNA was sequenced instead of genomic DNA, activated cells with high expression could be over-represented, although the groups did not differ in activation or CD3 levels. At VDJ recombination sites, patients with type 1 diabetes made fewer insertions and deleted more nucleotides, a pattern implying thymic rearrangement abnormalities. Because small numbers of individuals were included in the HLA sub-analyses, any influence of HLA type on TCRB rearrangement was left unresolved. Shorter templates might have been favored by PCR, but patient and control samples were amplified and corrected together, so both groups would have been affected equally by any skew. Naive, central memory and regulatory TCRB repertoires appeared to be more alike among patients than among healthy donors.

The entire amount of isolated RNA was reverse transcribed using the High Capacity cDNA Reverse Transcription Kit, so the sequenced TCRB transcripts were expressed ones. Naive, central memory and regulatory T cell samples underwent deep immunoSEQ sequencing, averaging around 3.7 million total reads per sample. Sorted cells were lysed in RLT buffer and RNA was extracted with DNase-treated RNeasy Micro or Mini kits, depending on cell number. Each cell subset was processed separately to prevent cross-contamination, with patient and healthy donor samples processed together. The immunoSEQ multiplex PCR was used to amplify TCRB sequences from cDNA, yielding 87-bp fragments that span the CDR3 region. The amplicons were sequenced using the Illumina HiSeq platform. Regarding the original processing steps: Synthetic template baselines were used to correct PCR bias computationally, reads within Hamming distance 2 were collapsed together, and singletons that could not be merged were discarded. By aligning reads against IMGT, V, D and J genes, CDR3 length, and insertions or deletions at six rearrangement sites were assigned. Within each subset, clonotype counts were normalized to the number of sorted cells before true diversity and Gini coefficients were calculated with the tcR R package. Repertoire sharing was quantified using the overlap coefficient calculated on TCRB nucleotide sequences. TCRdb limited this immuneACCESS table to in-frame rearrangements with V and J called. A share of clones is missing; checked studies link under half to unresolved V genes, and the rest is unexplained. For V, J and clone size, that table is used; D and trimming come from the DNA. Across this sample there are 40,000 to 50,000 clones, with around 63% seen only once. About 1.7% of the sample goes to the ten largest clones.

A remark on this clone: It lacks a known antigen. No much larger clone is present one base from it, and per-base qualities are unavailable.

The germline V gene sets CDR1 to SGHRS and CDR2 to YFSETQ. Cut back by 0 bases and 1 base, the V and J ends lie 10 bases apart. The CDR3 runs 15 amino acids, cysteine and phenylalanine included. Only the CDR3 portion is preserved as DNA: 45 bases, with reading frame beginning at the first base. From each donor, a single peripheral blood sample of 100 to 150 mL on average was drawn into heparinised tubes. Using a panel that included CD45RO, CCR7, CD25, CD127, CD95 and CD27, naive, central memory, regulatory and stem cell-like memory CD4+ T cells were sorted on a BD FACSAria II. Purity was above 95% for every sorted population. Right away, PBMCs were isolated by Lymphoprep density gradient centrifugation and were stained directly, with no culture step. To minimize batch effects, samples were stained and sorted in pairs, one healthy donor with one patient per experiment.

This receptor was obtained from a young man with type 1 diabetes. Some clones in this sample may be carry-over from other donors' samples. Sequences were obtained from Tregs from blood. Explained via the paper, the cell subset or site label denotes: regulatory CD4+ T cells. Recombination linked TRBV5-1 to TRBJ1-1, with a weak D call of TRBD1 (6 bases match). The DNA reads as follows: TGCGCCAGCAGCTTGGATGGCAGGGGGAACACTGAAGCTTTCTTT. This is translated as CASSLDGRGNTEAFF. The full variable domain, with segments outside the CDR3 supplied by the reference TRBV5-1 and TRBJ1-1 proteins, appears as KAGVTQTPRYLIKTRGQQVTLSCSPISGHRSVSWYQQTPGQGLQFLFEYFSETQRNKGNFPGRFSGRQFSNSRSEMNVSTLELGDSALYLCASSLDGRGNTEAFFGQGTRLTVV.